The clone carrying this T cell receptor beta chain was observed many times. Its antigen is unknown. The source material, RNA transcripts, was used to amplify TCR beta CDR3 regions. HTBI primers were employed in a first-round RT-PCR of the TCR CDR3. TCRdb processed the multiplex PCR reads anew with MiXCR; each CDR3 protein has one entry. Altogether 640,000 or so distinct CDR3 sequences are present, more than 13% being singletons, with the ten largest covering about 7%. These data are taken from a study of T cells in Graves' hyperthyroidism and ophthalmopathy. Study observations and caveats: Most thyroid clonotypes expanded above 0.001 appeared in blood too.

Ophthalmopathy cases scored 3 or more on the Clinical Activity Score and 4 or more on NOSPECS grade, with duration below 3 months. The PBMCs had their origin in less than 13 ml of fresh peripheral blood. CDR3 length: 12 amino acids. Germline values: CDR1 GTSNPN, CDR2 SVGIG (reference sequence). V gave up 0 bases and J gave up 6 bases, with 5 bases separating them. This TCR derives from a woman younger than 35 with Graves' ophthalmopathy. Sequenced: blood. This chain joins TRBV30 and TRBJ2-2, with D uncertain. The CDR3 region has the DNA TGTGCCTGGAGTGTAAGGTCCGGGGAGCTGTTTTTT. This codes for CAWSVRSGELFF.